The 20 T cell receptor beta chains below were found in one sample sequenced in a study of vaccination effects on CD4 cells after COVID-19. These receptors are not linked to any known antigen. Assay: immunoSEQ multiplex PCR; the TCRdb copy retains only in-frame clones and omits some. The table records 15,000 to 20,000 clones, 65% to 75% of them present only once. Before any sequencing was done, the ViraFEST assay used viral peptide pools to expand antigen-specific CD4+ T cells. The culture ran for 10 to 11 days, and then CD4+ T cells were isolated. It was between March and December 2020 that the person had a SARS-CoV-2 infection confirmed by PCR. Two doses of BNT162b2 or mRNA-1273 vaccine were administered to participants. The sequencing here drew on CD4+ T cells from PBMCs cultured with SARS-CoV-2 spike peptides, taken after COVID-19 vaccination. The receptors were sampled from a human donor who had a prior SARS-CoV-2 infection.

The DNA of the CDR3 is TGCGCCAGCAGCCAAGATGGGGGACCTAACTATGGCTACACCTTC. It translates to CASSQDGGPNYGYTF. This chain uses TRBV4-3 with TRBJ1-2; D might be TRBD1 (5 bases). Germline CDR1 reads LGHNA; CDR2 reads YSLEER. The CDR3 is made up of 15 amino acids. The V gene lost 0 bases and the J gene lost 0 bases, with 8 bases spanning the gap.

V and J are TRBV6-5 and TRBJ1-5; D may be TRBD1 (6 bases). The CDR3 length is 14 residues. CDR1 MNHEY and CDR2 SVGAGI come from the germline V gene. V gave up 6 bases and J gave up 5 bases, with 14 bases separating them. CDR3 DNA: TGTGCCAGCAGCAAACAGGGTAGAGATCAGCCCCAGCATTTT. Protein product: CASSKQGRDQPQHF.

The V and J genes are TRBV5-1 and TRBJ2-3; D unclear. Germline CDR1 SGHRS, CDR2 YFSETQ. The length of the CDR3 is 16 residues. V gave up 1 base and J gave up 4 bases, with 16 bases separating them. DNA for the CDR3: TGCGCCAGCAGCTTGCTGGGTTTACCCGGCGCAGATACGCAGTATTTT. This translates into CASSLLGLPGADTQYF.

The chain couples TRBV29-1 to TRBJ2-3, with 7 bases identical to TRBD1. In germline, CDR1 is SQVTM, CDR2 ANQGSEA. The CDR3 loop spans 12 amino acids. Trimming took 7 bases from V and 4 from J; bases not matched to a gene: 5. The CDR3 is CSGTGVADTQYF. DNA for the CDR3: TGCAGCGGAACAGGGGTCGCAGATACGCAGTATTTT.

The chain joins TRBV14 to TRBJ2-1; no clear D gene. Trimming shortened V by 1 base and J by 4 bases, and 11 bases separated the two germline ends. Germline-derived CDR1 and CDR2 are SGHDN and FVKESK. The CDR3 sequence is 15 residues long. In nucleotides, the CDR3 is TGTGCCAGCAGCCAAGGCCGGACGTCTTACAATGAGCAGTTCTTC. Amino acids: CASSQGRTSYNEQFF.

Of note for this clone: Relative to the germline gene, one junction end is altered; a read error may explain this. The chain couples TRBV6-1 to TRBJ2-1; no clear D gene. The CDR3 spans 15 residues. Per the germline V gene, CDR1 is MNHNS and CDR2 is SASEGT. CDR3 bases: TGTGCCAGCAGTGACCAATCAACCTCCTTCAATGAGCAGTTCTTC. This translates into CASSDQSTSFNEQFF.

This chain uses TRBV2 with TRBJ1-1; D not certain. CDR1 is SNHLY and CDR2 is FYNNEI in the germline V gene. V lost 7 bases and J lost 6, with 9 bases in between. CDR3 length: 11 amino acids. The CDR3 bases are TGTGCCAGCAATGCATATCCTGAAGCTTTCTTT. It specifies CASNAYPEAFF.

This clone is medium-sized in the sample. The chain links TRBV7-3 to TRBJ2-1; 7 bases align to TRBD2. The CDR3 sequence is 16 residues long. CDR1 and CDR2 from the germline V gene are SGHTA and FQGTGA. Losses at the gene ends were 6 bases for V and 3 bases for J; bases not matched to a gene: 11. CDR3 loop: CASSRGLDWGYNEQFF. CDR3 nucleotide sequence: TGTGCCAGCAGTCGCGGACTAGACTGGGGCTACAATGAGCAGTTCTTC.

This chain uses TRBV7-2 with TRBJ1-2; possibly TRBD1 for D (5 bases). V lost 5 bases, J lost 0 bases, and 19 bases lay in between. This CDR3 contains 17 residues. CDR1 and CDR2 from the germline V gene are SGHTA and FQGNSA. CDR3 bases: TGTGCCAGCAGCCATATCTACAACAGGCAAACTAACTATGGCTACACCTTC. Its protein is CASSHIYNRQTNYGYTF.

This chain joins TRBV30 and TRBJ2-3; D is unresolved. CDR1 is GTSNPN, CDR2 SVGIG, per germline (reference sequence). Trimming pared 5 bases from V and 5 bases from J, leaving 8 bases between. The CDR3 consists of 11 residues. The CDR3 region is CAWGIGDTQYF. The CDR3 coding sequence is TGTGCCTGGGGAATTGGAGATACGCAGTATTTT.

This clone was recorded only once. The chain couples TRBV2 to TRBJ1-5; tentative D call: TRBD1 (5 bases). This CDR3 is 17 amino acids long. CDR1 is SNHLY, CDR2 FYNNEI, per germline. Trimming pared 3 bases from V and 5 bases from J, leaving 20 bases between. The CDR3 DNA reads TGTGCCAGCAGTGAGAGTCAGAGAGGGGTTGCCGATCAGCCCCAGCATTTT. Translated: CASSESQRGVADQPQHF.

A single count supports this clone. V gene TRBV5-8 combines with J gene TRBJ2-2, with 13 nucleotides matching TRBD2. The CDR3 has 17 amino acids. From germline, CDR1 is SGHTS and CDR2 YDEGEE. Trimming removed 4 bases from V and 6 bases from J; junction bases left unmatched: 9. DNA for the CDR3: TGTGCCAGCAGCCTAGGGACTAGCGGGATCTGGGCCGGGGAGCTGTTTTTT. It translates to CASSLGTSGIWAGELFF.

The chain recombines TRBV5-1 with TRBJ2-3; possible D gene TRBD2, 5 bases. V gave up 5 bases and J gave up 1 base, with 8 bases separating them. Germline lookup yields CDR1 SGHRS and CDR2 YFSETQ. The CDR3 has 13 amino acids. The CDR3 coding sequence is TGCGCCAGCAGGGGAGAGGGCACAGATACGCAGTATTTT. This gives the protein CASRGEGTDTQYF.

This clone was detected only once. This chain joins TRBV6-5 and TRBJ1-5; tentative D call: TRBD1 (5 bases). Germline values: CDR1 MNHEY, CDR2 SVGAGI. This CDR3 region has 16 residues. V was trimmed by 0 bases and J by 4 bases, leaving 13 bases between them. CDR3 sequence: CASSYSSWGLNQPQHF. The CDR3, as DNA: TGTGCCAGCAGTTACTCGAGTTGGGGACTTAATCAGCCCCAGCATTTT.

This clone was picked up one time. J is TRBJ2-3 and V is TRBV29-1; D may be TRBD1 (6 bases). The CDR3 runs to 15 residues. Germline CDR1 SQVTM, CDR2 ANQGSEA. With 2 bases removed from V and 1 base from J, the gap between germline ends came to 13 bases. The CDR3, as DNA: TGCAGCGTTGAATTCGTCAGGGGAGGCACAGATACGCAGTATTTT. Translation: CSVEFVRGGTDTQYF.

The chain recombines TRBV5-1 with TRBJ1-4; tentative D call: TRBD1 (6 bases). CDR1 is SGHRS, CDR2 YFSETQ, per germline. The V end was cut by 4 bases, the J end by 5 bases, with 12 bases between. The CDR3 is made up of 14 amino acids. CDR3 protein: CASSRDNRNEKLFF. The CDR3 DNA is TGCGCCAGCAGCCGGGACAATCGGAATGAAAAACTGTTTTTT.

V usage is TRBV29-1 and J usage is TRBJ1-1; 7 bases align to TRBD1. This CDR3 has 12 residues. Germline CDR1 is SQVTM and CDR2 is ANQGSEA. The junction had 5 bases not matched to a gene; V was cut back by 7 bases and J by 3 bases. CDR3 bases: TGCAGCGCCCGACAGGGTTACACTGAAGCTTTCTTT. Protein sequence: CSARQGYTEAFF.

This chain links TRBV5-6 with TRBJ2-1; tentatively, D is TRBD2 (6 bases). This CDR3 contains 16 residues. Germline CDR1 and CDR2: SGHDT and YYEEEE. Trimming took 0 bases from V and 2 from J, leaving 12 bases between them. This chain's CDR3 is CASSLEVAATYNEQFF. The CDR3 coding sequence is TGTGCCAGCAGCTTGGAGGTAGCGGCGACCTACAATGAGCAGTTCTTC.

The V and J genes are TRBV6-6 and TRBJ1-2; the D gene is possibly TRBD1 (5 bases). The CDR3 is 14 amino acids. Trimming shortened V by 6 bases and J by 4 bases, and 15 bases separated the two germline ends. Germline V lookup: CDR1 MNHNY, CDR2 SVGAGI (reference sequence). The CDR3 protein is CASRRDSEFYGYTF. The CDR3 bases are TGTGCCAGCAGACGTGACAGTGAATTCTATGGCTACACCTTC.

The chain couples TRBV7-2 to TRBJ1-6, with D hard to call. The germline gives CDR1 SGHTA, CDR2 FQGNSA. V lost 2 bases and J lost 3, with 8 bases in between. This CDR3 spans 15 amino acids. The CDR3: CASSLSTSYNSPLHF. The CDR3 nucleotides are TGTGCCAGCAGCTTATCCACGAGCTATAATTCACCCCTCCACTTT.